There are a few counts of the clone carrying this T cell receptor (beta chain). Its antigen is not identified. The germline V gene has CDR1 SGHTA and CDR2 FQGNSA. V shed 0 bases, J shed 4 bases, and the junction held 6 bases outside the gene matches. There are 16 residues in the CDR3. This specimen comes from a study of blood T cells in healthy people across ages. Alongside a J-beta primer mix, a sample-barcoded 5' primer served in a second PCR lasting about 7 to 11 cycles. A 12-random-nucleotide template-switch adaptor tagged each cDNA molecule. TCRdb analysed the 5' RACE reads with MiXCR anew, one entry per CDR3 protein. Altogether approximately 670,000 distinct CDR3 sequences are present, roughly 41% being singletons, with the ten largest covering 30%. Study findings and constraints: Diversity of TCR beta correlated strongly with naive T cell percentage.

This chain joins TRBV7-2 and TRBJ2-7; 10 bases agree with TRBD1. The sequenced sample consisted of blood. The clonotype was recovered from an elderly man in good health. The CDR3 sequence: CASSLASGQGFYEQYF. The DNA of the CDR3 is TGTGCCAGCAGCTTAGCTTCGGGACAGGGGTTTTACGAGCAGTACTTC.